These T cell receptor beta chains were read from a single sample in a study of cytomegalovirus exposure and HLA in healthy donors. Only in-frame clones appear in the TCRdb table, and some are missing; sequencing was by immunoSEQ multiplex PCR. The sample includes approximately 300,000 clones, 80% of them seen just once. Sequenced: PBMCs. The receptors originated from a girl aged 2 to 10 in good health and CMV-seronegative. Both conserved end residues are part of each CDR3. The D gene is left open where the match is weak. Some rows have no size entry. The others give once, few or many, or a class for an expanded clone.

V: TRBV10-3; J: TRBJ1-5; size: NA; D: TRBD1; CDR3: CAISEPGQAFQPQHF; DNA: TGTGCCATCAGTGAGCCGGGACAGGCCTTTCAGCCCCAGCATTTT
V: TRBV9; J: TRBJ1-2; size: few; D: TRBD1; CDR3: CASSVGQGEAYGYTF; DNA: TGTGCCAGCAGCGTAGGACAGGGAGAGGCCTATGGCTACACCTTC
V: TRBV18; J: TRBJ2-1; size: NA; D: NA; CDR3: CASSPPNGKTYNEQFF; DNA: TGTGCCAGCTCACCACCGAACGGGAAGACCTACAATGAGCAGTTCTTC
V: TRBV7-9; J: TRBJ1-5; size: NA; D: NA; CDR3: CASSPTGHQPQHF; DNA: TGTGCCAGCAGTCCGACAGGCCATCAGCCCCAGCATTTT
V: TRBV11-2; J: TRBJ2-1; size: NA; D: TRBD2; CDR3: CASSLAGGRYNEQFF; DNA: TGTGCCAGCAGCTTAGCGGGGGGGCGATACAATGAGCAGTTCTTC
V: TRBV5-1; J: TRBJ1-2; size: NA; D: NA; CDR3: CASSLQVPGGSVGYTF; DNA: TGCGCCAGCAGCTTGCAAGTTCCGGGTGGATCCGTTGGCTACACCTTC
V: TRBV9; J: TRBJ1-5; size: NA; D: NA; CDR3: CASSVAWTRPQHF; DNA: TGTGCCAGCAGCGTAGCTTGGACTCGGCCCCAGCATTTT
V: TRBV6-1; J: TRBJ2-3; size: NA; D: NA; CDR3: CASKSQADTQYF; DNA: TGTGCCAGCAAATCGCAGGCAGATACGCAGTATTTT
V: TRBV19; J: TRBJ1-5; size: NA; D: TRBD1; CDR3: CASSIAGTGGGQPQHF; DNA: TGTGCCAGTAGTATAGCAGGGACAGGGGGCGGTCAGCCCCAGCATTTT
V: TRBV27; J: TRBJ1-2; size: NA; D: NA; CDR3: CASTLNPGVGYGYTF; DNA: TGTGCCAGCACCCTAAACCCAGGGGTAGGATATGGCTACACCTTC
V: TRBV7-8; J: TRBJ2-7; size: NA; D: NA; CDR3: CASSIGGTRYEQYF; DNA: TGTGCCAGCAGCATCGGAGGGACGCGCTACGAGCAGTACTTC
V: TRBV11-1; J: TRBJ2-7; size: NA; D: TRBD2; CDR3: CASTGTWEGEQYF; DNA: TGTGCCAGCACAGGGACTTGGGAGGGCGAGCAGTACTTC
V: TRBV5-1; J: TRBJ2-1; size: NA; D: NA; CDR3: CASSLGLAHNEQFF; DNA: TGCGCCAGCAGCCTGGGACTGGCACACAATGAGCAGTTCTTC
V: TRBV6-1; J: TRBJ2-1; size: NA; D: TRBD2; CDR3: CASTYGTNSYNEQFF; DNA: TGTGCCAGCACATACGGGACTAACTCCTACAATGAGCAGTTCTTC
V: TRBV7-6; J: TRBJ2-7; size: few; D: NA; CDR3: CASSLKLDYEQYF; DNA: TGTGCCAGCAGCTTAAAGTTGGACTACGAGCAGTACTTC
V: TRBV5-4; J: TRBJ2-1; size: NA; D: TRBD2; CDR3: CASSSLAGGPSEQFF; DNA: TGTGCCAGCAGCTCACTAGCGGGGGGGCCTAGTGAGCAGTTCTTC
V: TRBV9; J: TRBJ2-3; size: few; D: TRBD2; CDR3: CASSVLAGANTDTQYF; DNA: TGTGCCAGCAGCGTCCTAGCGGGGGCTAACACAGATACGCAGTATTTT
V: TRBV11-2; J: TRBJ1-5; size: NA; D: NA; CDR3: CASSLGNSNQPQHF; DNA: TGTGCCAGCAGCTTAGGTAATAGCAATCAGCCCCAGCATTTT
V: TRBV5-6; J: TRBJ2-1; size: NA; D: TRBD2; CDR3: CASSLFPSGGSYNEQFF; DNA: TGTGCCAGCAGCTTGTTTCCCAGCGGGGGATCCTACAATGAGCAGTTCTTC
V: TRBV7-2; J: TRBJ2-7; size: NA; D: NA; CDR3: CASSFRVSPSYEQYF; DNA: TGTGCCAGCAGCTTTAGAGTCTCACCAAGCTACGAGCAGTACTTC
V: TRBV5-1; J: TRBJ2-5; size: NA; D: TRBD1; CDR3: CASSLAGRGLLRETQYF; DNA: TGCGCCAGCAGCTTGGCCGGCAGGGGGCTTCTCCGTGAGACCCAGTACTTC
V: TRBV4-1; J: TRBJ1-2; size: NA; D: NA; CDR3: CASSQDSRGSNYGYTF; DNA: TGCGCCAGCAGCCAAGATTCACGAGGCTCTAACTATGGCTACACCTTC
V: TRBV19; J: TRBJ1-1; size: NA; D: TRBD1; CDR3: CASSTTRQGSRDTEAFF; DNA: TGTGCCAGTAGTACAACTAGACAGGGTAGTAGGGACACTGAAGCTTTCTTT
V: TRBV28; J: TRBJ2-5; size: NA; D: NA; CDR3: CASGSEKRDF; DNA: TGTGCCAGCGGTAGTGAGAAACGAGACTTC
V: TRBV5-7; J: TRBJ2-3; size: NA; D: TRBD1; CDR3: CASSRRTGSTDTQYF; DNA: TGTGCCAGCAGCCGGAGGACAGGAAGCACAGATACGCAGTATTTT
V: TRBV11-1; J: TRBJ2-5; size: once; D: NA; CDR3: CASSYPPKQCCLQTQYF; DNA: TGTGCCAGCAGCTACCCCCCCAAACAGTGCTGTCTTCAGACCCAGTACTTC
V: TRBV6-5; J: TRBJ1-5; size: few; D: NA; CDR3: CASSYPSGPQHF; DNA: TGTGCCAGCAGTTACCCCTCCGGGCCCCAGCATTTT
V: TRBV5-4; J: TRBJ1-2; size: NA; D: TRBD1; CDR3: CASSRQPGQGKSYGYTF; DNA: TGTGCCAGCAGCCGCCAACCGGGACAGGGGAAAAGTTATGGCTACACCTTC
V: TRBV6-4; J: TRBJ2-3; size: NA; D: NA; CDR3: CASSDHGTDTQYF; DNA: TGTGCCAGCAGCGACCACGGTACAGATACGCAGTATTTT
V: TRBV10-3; J: TRBJ2-3; size: NA; D: TRBD2; CDR3: CASQRGLAGGETSTDTQYF; DNA: TGTGCCTCGCAGCGGGGACTAGCGGGAGGGGAAACCAGCACAGATACGCAGTATTTT
V: TRBV5-8; J: TRBJ1-2; size: NA; D: TRBD1; CDR3: CASSYGQDTYGYTF; DNA: TGTGCCAGCAGCTACGGACAGGACACCTATGGCTACACCTTC
V: TRBV6-5; J: TRBJ2-1; size: NA; D: NA; CDR3: CASSRYGGPYNEQFF; DNA: TGTGCCAGCAGCAGGTATGGCGGGCCCTACAATGAGCAGTTCTTC
V: TRBV29-1; J: TRBJ2-7; size: NA; D: NA; CDR3: CSVGLPRGYEQYF; DNA: TGCAGCGTTGGACTTCCACGGGGCTACGAGCAGTACTTC
V: TRBV6-9; J: TRBJ2-7; size: NA; D: NA; CDR3: CASSPEEEYYEQYF; DNA: TGTGCCAGCAGCCCTGAAGAGGAATACTACGAGCAGTACTTC
V: TRBV28; J: TRBJ2-5; size: NA; D: TRBD2; CDR3: CASSHAGLVETQYF; DNA: TGTGCCAGCAGCCATGCGGGACTAGTAGAGACCCAGTACTTC
V: TRBV2; J: TRBJ1-5; size: NA; D: NA; CDR3: CASSTGRDSNQPQHF; DNA: TGTGCCAGCAGCACAGGGAGAGATAGCAATCAGCCCCAGCATTTT
V: TRBV6-1; J: TRBJ2-7; size: NA; D: TRBD2; CDR3: CASRVAGLYEQYF; DNA: TGTGCCAGCAGGGTAGCGGGACTTTACGAGCAGTACTTC
V: TRBV5-6; J: TRBJ1-2; size: few; D: TRBD1; CDR3: CASSKDRFYGYTF; DNA: TGTGCCAGCAGCAAGGACAGGTTCTATGGCTACACCTTC
V: TRBV2; J: TRBJ1-5; size: NA; D: TRBD1; CDR3: CASSVTGTVNSNQPQHF; DNA: TGTGCCAGCAGTGTGACCGGGACAGTTAATAGCAATCAGCCCCAGCATTTT
V: TRBV5-6; J: TRBJ1-5; size: NA; D: NA; CDR3: CASSLTQGDNQPQHF; DNA: TGTGCCAGCAGCTTGACACAAGGGGACAATCAGCCCCAGCATTTT
V: TRBV10-3; J: TRBJ2-2; size: NA; D: NA; CDR3: CAISESGTGELFF; DNA: TGTGCCATCAGTGAGTCCGGCACCGGGGAGCTGTTTTTT
V: TRBV13; J: TRBJ1-1; size: NA; D: NA; CDR3: CASSYSGNAAFF; DNA: TGTGCCAGCAGCTACTCAGGGAATGCGGCTTTCTTT
V: TRBV6-5; J: TRBJ1-4; size: NA; D: TRBD1; CDR3: CASSRQGTNEKLFF; DNA: TGTGCCAGCAGTAGACAGGGAACTAATGAAAAACTGTTTTTT
V: TRBV6-5; J: TRBJ2-3; size: NA; D: NA; CDR3: CASSYTRGKADTQYF; DNA: TGTGCCAGCAGTTACACCAGGGGTAAGGCAGATACGCAGTATTTT
V: TRBV9; J: TRBJ1-2; size: NA; D: TRBD1; CDR3: CASSVSHRGGFNYGYTF; DNA: TGTGCCAGCAGCGTTTCTCACAGGGGGGGATTTAACTATGGCTACACCTTC
V: TRBV5-4; J: TRBJ1-1; size: NA; D: NA; CDR3: CASSLAPGGEAFF; DNA: TGTGCCAGCAGCTTGGCCCCGGGGGGCGAAGCTTTCTTT
V: TRBV6-1; J: TRBJ2-3; size: NA; D: TRBD1; CDR3: CASTGGGGDTQYF; DNA: TGTGCCAGCACAGGGGGCGGAGGAGATACGCAGTATTTT
V: TRBV18; J: TRBJ2-1; size: NA; D: TRBD2; CDR3: CASSPVSGRYNEQFF; DNA: TGTGCCAGCTCACCAGTAAGCGGGAGGTACAATGAGCAGTTCTTC
V: TRBV7-3; J: TRBJ1-4; size: NA; D: NA; CDR3: CASSSPHEGGEYEKLFF; DNA: TGTGCCAGCAGCTCCCCTCACGAAGGGGGGGAGTATGAAAAACTGTTTTTT
V: TRBV28; J: TRBJ1-5; size: NA; D: TRBD1; CDR3: CASSFILVGTGGTSNQPQHF; DNA: TGTGCCAGCAGTTTTATATTGGTGGGGACAGGGGGCACAAGCAATCAGCCCCAGCATTTT
V: TRBV28; J: TRBJ2-3; size: NA; D: NA; CDR3: CASAPGSNTQYF; DNA: TGTGCCAGCGCCCCGGGGTCTAATACGCAGTATTTT
V: TRBV27; J: TRBJ2-7; size: NA; D: TRBD1; CDR3: CASSQWAGQGALEQYF; DNA: TGTGCCAGCAGTCAGTGGGCGGGACAGGGGGCTCTCGAGCAGTACTTC
V: TRBV5-6; J: TRBJ1-1; size: NA; D: NA; CDR3: CASSFGNTEAFF; DNA: TGTGCCAGCAGCTTCGGGAACACTGAAGCTTTCTTT